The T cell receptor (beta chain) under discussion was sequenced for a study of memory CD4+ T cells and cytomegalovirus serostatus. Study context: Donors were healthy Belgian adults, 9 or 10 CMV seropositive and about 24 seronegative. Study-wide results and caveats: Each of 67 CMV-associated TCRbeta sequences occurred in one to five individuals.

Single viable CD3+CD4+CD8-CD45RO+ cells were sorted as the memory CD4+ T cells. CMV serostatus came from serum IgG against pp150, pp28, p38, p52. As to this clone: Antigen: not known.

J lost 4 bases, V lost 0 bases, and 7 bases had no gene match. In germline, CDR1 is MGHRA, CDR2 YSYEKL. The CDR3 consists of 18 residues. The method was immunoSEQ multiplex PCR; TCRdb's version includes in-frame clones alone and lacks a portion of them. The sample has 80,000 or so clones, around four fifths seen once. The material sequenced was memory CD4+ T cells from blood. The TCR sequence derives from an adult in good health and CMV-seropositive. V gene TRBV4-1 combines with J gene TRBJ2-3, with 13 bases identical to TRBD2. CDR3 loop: CASSQDQLAGGLADTQYF. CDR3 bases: TGCGCCAGCAGCCAAGATCAACTAGCGGGAGGGCTGGCAGATACGCAGTATTTT.